These 32 T cell receptor beta chains were sequenced from one sample in a study of OX40 agonist ivuxolimab in advanced cancers. The data were produced by immunoSEQ multiplex PCR, yet TCRdb's version contains in-frame clones alone and is incomplete. The sample holds 70,000 to 75,000 clones, roughly four fifths seen once. This sample comprised CD4+ or CD8+ T cells sorted from blood, obtained in a trial of the OX40 agonist ivuxolimab. These receptors were taken from an adult with an advanced solid tumor such as melanoma, head and neck, liver or kidney cancer.

J is TRBJ2-3 and V is TRBV7-2; TRBD2 agrees at 14 bases. Per germline, CDR1 SGHTA and CDR2 FQGNSA. The CDR3 is 15 amino acids. After removal of 5 bases from V and 8 bases from J, the junction contained 6 bases not matched to a gene. Written as DNA, the CDR3 is TGTGCCAGCAGCCCCCGACTAGCGGGGGGGCCTACGCAGTATTTT. As protein: CASSPRLAGGPTQYF.

This clone was counted between two and nine times. The chain recombines TRBV28 with TRBJ2-2, with D perhaps matching TRBD1 (5 bases). The germline V gene has CDR1 MDHEN and CDR2 SYDVKM. This CDR3 is 16 amino acids long. Trimming pared 1 base from V and 0 bases from J, leaving 9 bases between. CDR3 nucleotides: TGTGCCAGCAGTTTATTGCTACAGGCGAACACCGGGGAGCTGTTTTTT. Protein sequence: CASSLLLQANTGELFF.

This chain joins TRBV7-9 and TRBJ2-7; D is ambiguous. CDR1 is SEHNR, CDR2 FQNEAQ, per germline (reference sequence). The CDR3 length is 19 residues. V was shortened by 7 bases and J by 3 bases, with 31 bases between the two germline ends. Written as DNA, the CDR3 is TGTGCCAGCACCCCTTTGCCAAAACCTCCCGGCCCGCTAAACTACGAGCAGTACTTC. It codes for CASTPLPKPPGPLNYEQYF.

This sequence joins TRBV7-2 and TRBJ2-1; 8 bases match TRBD2. V gave up 1 base and J gave up 6 bases; unmatched junction bases: 11. Looked up from germline, CDR1 is SGHTA and CDR2 is FQGNSA. CDR3 length equals 17 residues. CDR3 nucleotide sequence: TGTGCCAGCAGCTTAGGAGGTTGGGTTAGCGGGGCCAATGAGCAGTTCTTC. Encoded protein: CASSLGGWVSGANEQFF.

J is TRBJ2-3 and V is TRBV7-8; 10 bases line up with TRBD2. The CDR3 sequence is 15 residues long. The junction had 4 bases not matched to a gene; V was cut back by 5 bases and J by 2 bases. The germline V gene encodes CDR1 SGHVS and CDR2 FQNEAQ. The DNA for the CDR3 is TGTGCCAGCAGCCCACTAGCGGGGACCACAGATACGCAGTATTTT. Translated, it gives CASSPLAGTTDTQYF.

Points on this clone: One end of the junction varies from germline; a read error may be responsible. V is TRBV7-9 and J is TRBJ2-1, with 9 bases that match TRBD1. Germline V lookup: CDR1 SEHNR, CDR2 FQNEAQ (reference sequence). There are 17 residues in the CDR3. The CDR3 reads CASSSPMDRGTYNEQIF. The CDR3 nucleotides are TGTGCCAGCAGCTCCCCGATGGACAGGGGAACATACAATGAGCAGATCTTC. Complete variable domain (other parts from reference TRBV7-9 and TRBJ2-1): DTGVSQNPRHKITKRGQNVTFRCDPISEHNRLYWYRQTLGQGPEFLTYFQNEAQLEKSRLLSDRFSAERPKGSFSTLEIQRTEQGDSAMYLCASSSPMDRGTYNEQIFGPGTRLTVL.

The genes are TRBV19 and TRBJ1-1; no clear D. The CDR3 contains 15 residues. The V and J ends lost 2 bases and 2 bases respectively, with 12 bases between them. The germline gives CDR1 LNHDA, CDR2 SQIVND (reference sequence). Written as DNA, the CDR3 is TGTGCCAGTAGTATATTTGGGGATCATAACACTGAAGCTTTCTTT. Its protein is CASSIFGDHNTEAFF.

V gene TRBV4-2 combines with J gene TRBJ2-5; 8 bases align to TRBD2. The CDR3 consists of 14 residues. CDR1 is LGHNA and CDR2 is YNFKEQ in the germline V gene. The CDR3 protein is CAPCPTSGVETQYF. The CDR3 DNA is TGTGCACCTTGCCCCACTAGCGGTGTGGAGACCCAGTACTTC.

This clone has just a few counts. The V call is TRBV7-9, the J call TRBJ2-7, with D hard to call. The CDR3 runs to 12 residues. Trimming cost V 4 bases and J 5 bases, with 9 bases left between them. Per the germline V gene, CDR1 is SEHNR and CDR2 is FQNEAQ (reference sequence). In DNA, the CDR3 is TGTGCCAGCAGCTCCCAGACGCACGAGCAGTACTTC. Translation: CASSSQTHEQYF.

The CDR3 region has the DNA TGCGCCAGCAGTCAACTTCAGGTTTGCCACGAGCAGTACTTC. It translates to CASSQLQVCHEQYF. The chain links TRBV23-1 to TRBJ2-7; D not resolved. Being an ORF, TRBV23-1 has a function that is uncertain. Trimming removed 2 bases from V and 5 bases from J, with 13 bases in between. The CDR3 has 14 amino acids.

The chain uses TRBV5-4 and TRBJ2-1; D may be TRBD1 or TRBD2 (7 bases each). V lost 7 bases to trimming and J lost 4 bases, with 15 bases between them. The CDR3 is made up of 14 amino acids. CDR1 SGHNT and CDR2 YYREEE come from the germline V gene (reference sequence). The CDR3 DNA follows: TGTGCCAGCGGCCAGGGGGGGGGTTACAATGAGCAGTTCTTC. Translation: CASGQGGGYNEQFF.

J is TRBJ1-6 and V is TRBV4-2; D uncertain. V was clipped by 1 base and J by 4 bases, with 8 bases between them. The germline V gene encodes CDR1 LGHNA and CDR2 YNFKEQ. The CDR3 has 15 residues. The CDR3 loop is CASSQGPRYNSPLHF. The CDR3 DNA sequence: TGTGCCAGCAGCCAAGGGCCGCGGTATAATTCACCCCTCCACTTT.

This rearrangement joins TRBV6-6 to TRBJ1-5; possibly TRBD1 for D (5 bases). Trimming took off 5 bases at V and 7 bases at J, with 12 bases between the two ends. The CDR3 consists of 13 residues. Germline V CDR1 and CDR2: MNHNY, SVGAGI (reference sequence). CDR3: CASSPQGIQPQHF. In nucleotides, the CDR3 is TGTGCCAGCAGTCCCCAGGGAATCCAGCCCCAGCATTTT.

This chain links TRBV28 with TRBJ1-1; no clear D. The CDR3 contains 13 residues. Germline V lookup: CDR1 MDHEN, CDR2 SYDVKM. The germline V and J ends were trimmed by 8 bases and 3 bases, with 13 bases remaining between them. CDR3 nucleotide sequence: TGTGCCAGCGGATTCGGTAGGGACACTGAAGCTTTCTTT. Its protein product is CASGFGRDTEAFF.

The chain has TRBV11-2 and TRBJ2-3, with D hard to call. The germline gives CDR1 SGHAT, CDR2 FQNNGV. V was pared by 2 bases and J by 1 base, with 10 bases between. CDR3 length equals 15 residues. The CDR3 DNA reads TGTGCCAGCAGCTTAATCGGGTTTGGCACAGATACGCAGTATTTT. Its protein is CASSLIGFGTDTQYF.

This sequence joins TRBV5-4 and TRBJ2-7; 9 bases map to TRBD1. The CDR3 runs to 13 residues. V was pared by 6 bases and J by 5 bases, with 6 bases of the junction left unmatched. The V gene's germline CDR1 is SGHNT and CDR2 YYREEE (reference sequence). The chain's CDR3 is CASTVDRGNEQYF. CDR3 DNA: TGTGCCAGCACCGTGGACAGGGGAAACGAGCAGTACTTC.

The rearrangement joins TRBV5-1 to TRBJ2-5; 10 bases agree with TRBD2. Germline CDR1 and CDR2: SGHRS and YFSETQ. J gave up 4 bases and V 0 bases, and 9 bases lay outside the gene matches. There are 17 residues in the CDR3. The CDR3 here is CASSLGDLAGVGETQYF. The CDR3 DNA reads as TGCGCCAGCAGCTTGGGGGACCTAGCGGGAGTCGGAGAGACCCAGTACTTC.

The V gene is TRBV5-6, the J gene TRBJ2-1; 8 positions agree with TRBD1. Germline CDR1 SGHDT, CDR2 YYEEEE. V was clipped by 3 bases and J by 4 bases; unmatched bases: 9. The CDR3 has 16 residues. This CDR3 reads CASSSSLGQGYNEQFF. The CDR3 region has the DNA TGTGCCAGCAGCTCGTCATTAGGACAGGGATACAATGAGCAGTTCTTC. Supplemented by reference TRBV5-6 and TRBJ2-1, the full variable domain reads DAGVTQSPTHLIKTRGQQVTLRCSPKSGHDTVSWYQQALGQGPQFIFQYYEEEERQRGNFPDRFSGHQFPNYSSELNVNALLLGDSALYLCASSSSLGQGYNEQFFGPGTRLTVL.

This clone was found a few times. The V and J genes are TRBV5-1 and TRBJ1-1; no clear D. The CDR3 sequence is 13 residues long. V was pared by 0 bases and J by 1 base, with 4 bases between. The germline CDR1 and CDR2 sequences are SGHRS and YFSETQ. The CDR3 DNA reads as TGCGCCAGCAGCTTGGACACGAACACTGAAGCTTTCTTT. Translated: CASSLDTNTEAFF.

The rearrangement uses TRBV28 and TRBJ1-4; D gene unclear. The V end was cut by 5 bases, the J end by 8 bases, with 21 bases between. Germline CDR1 reads MDHEN; CDR2 reads SYDVKM. The CDR3 has 16 residues. This CDR3 reads CASSAPWEGIREKLFF. The DNA of the CDR3 is TGTGCCAGCAGTGCCCCCTGGGAGGGAATTAGGGAAAAACTGTTTTTT.

The chain is built from TRBV5-4 and TRBJ2-2; TRBD2 agrees at 11 bases. V lost 0 bases, J lost 4 bases, and 11 bases stayed unmatched. There are 19 residues in the CDR3. Germline CDR1 reads SGHNT; CDR2 reads YYREEE (reference sequence). The CDR3 here is CASSLEVVAGGPVTGELFF. For the CDR3, the DNA is TGTGCCAGCAGCTTGGAAGTGGTAGCGGGAGGGCCAGTCACCGGGGAGCTGTTTTTT.

Only one count was recorded for this clone. V and J are TRBV6-1 and TRBJ1-3; D uncertain. The V end lost 2 bases, the J end lost 4 bases, and 9 bases lay between the germline ends. Germline-derived CDR1 and CDR2 are MNHNS and SASEGT. There are 14 residues in the CDR3. The CDR3 DNA sequence: TGTGCCAGCAGTGAAAGGGTAGCAGGAAACACCATATATTTT. Translating gives CASSERVAGNTIYF.

The V and J genes are TRBV6-7 and TRBJ1-1; D perhaps matches TRBD1 (6 bases). Being an ORF, TRBV6-7 has a function that is uncertain. This CDR3 region has 13 residues. V was pared by 7 bases and J by 7 bases, with 16 bases between. The CDR3 nucleotides are TGTGCCAGCACCCTACAGGGCAAGGGTGAAGCTTTCTTT. Amino acids: CASTLQGKGEAFF.

The chain uses TRBV4-1 and TRBJ2-1; 7 nucleotides match TRBD2. With 0 bases clipped from V and 0 bases from J, the junction kept 8 bases outside the gene matches. This CDR3 is 18 amino acids long. The V gene's germline CDR1 is MGHRA and CDR2 YSYEKL. CDR3 residues: CASSQEPTQRDSYNEQFF. CDR3 DNA: TGCGCCAGCAGCCAAGAACCAACGCAGCGGGACTCCTACAATGAGCAGTTCTTC.

The CDR3 DNA follows: TGTGCCAGCACCCCCCTAGCGGGTCTCACAGATACGCAGTATTTT. The encoded protein is CASTPLAGLTDTQYF. The chain recombines TRBV6-6 with TRBJ2-3; 8 bases agree with TRBD2. V gave up 7 bases and J gave up 2 bases; unmatched junction bases: 8. This CDR3 has 15 amino acids. CDR1 and CDR2 (germline): MNHNY, SVGAGI (reference sequence).

This clone was counted a single time. J is TRBJ2-1 and V is TRBV6-6, with TRBD2 identical over 9 bases. Germline loops: CDR1 MNHNY, CDR2 SVGAGI (reference sequence). The V segment lost 7 bases and the J segment 4 bases; nucleotides outside the gene matches: 5. The CDR3 has 14 residues. The CDR3 loop is CASKAGGNYNEQFF. CDR3 nucleotides: TGTGCCAGCAAGGCGGGAGGGAATTACAATGAGCAGTTCTTC.

The genes are TRBV28 and TRBJ1-1; the match to TRBD1 covers 7 bases. This CDR3 region has 14 residues. V dropped 5 bases and J dropped 4; count of bases not matched to a gene: 7. CDR1 and CDR2 from the germline V gene are MDHEN and SYDVKM. The CDR3 DNA reads as TGTGCCAGCAGTAAGGGGGCGCAAGGCACTGAAGCTTTCTTT. Protein: CASSKGAQGTEAFF.

The V call is TRBV7-8, the J call TRBJ2-7; tentative D call: TRBD1 (5 bases). CDR3 length: 12 amino acids. Trimming left V 5 bases short and J 6 bases short, with 11 bases between. CDR1 and CDR2 (germline): SGHVS, FQNEAQ. The CDR3 is CASSQDSFEQYF. As DNA, the CDR3 is TGTGCCAGCAGCCAAGACAGTTTCGAGCAGTACTTC.

This clone was observed once. V and J are TRBV29-1 and TRBJ2-3, with D possibly being TRBD1 (5 bases). The CDR3 is 14 amino acids. Germline-derived CDR1 and CDR2 are SQVTM and ANQGSEA. V was clipped by 5 bases and J by 2 bases, with 14 bases between them. CDR3 residues: CSVMGPRATDTQYF. The CDR3, as DNA: TGCAGCGTTATGGGGCCACGAGCCACAGATACGCAGTATTTT.

The chain employs TRBV11-1 and TRBJ2-1; 8 positions agree with TRBD2. The CDR3 is made up of 16 amino acids. V dropped 4 bases and J dropped 3; count of bases not matched to a gene: 8. Germline lookup yields CDR1 SGHAT and CDR2 FQDESV (reference sequence). The DNA for the CDR3 is TGTGCCAGCAGCTCCAGGACTAGCACTAACTACAATGAGCAGTTCTTC. This codes for CASSSRTSTNYNEQFF.

There are a few counts of this clone. This chain links TRBV5-5 with TRBJ2-7; weak D call: TRBD1 (7 bases). V lost 1 base to trimming and J lost 5 bases, with 13 bases between them. The CDR3 length is 14 residues. Germline lookup yields CDR1 SGHKS and CDR2 YYEKEE (reference sequence). The CDR3 loop is CASSLWAGGNEQYF. The CDR3 nucleotides read TGTGCCAGCAGCTTGTGGGCAGGGGGGAACGAGCAGTACTTC.

The chain joins TRBV6-1 to TRBJ1-6; no firm D call. Trimming pared 2 bases from V and 8 bases from J, leaving 13 bases between. Germline assignment: CDR1 MNHNS and CDR2 SASEGT. This CDR3 contains 15 residues. This chain's CDR3 is CASSELFRTHSPLHF. The CDR3 DNA follows: TGTGCCAGCAGTGAACTTTTTAGGACCCATTCACCCCTCCACTTT.